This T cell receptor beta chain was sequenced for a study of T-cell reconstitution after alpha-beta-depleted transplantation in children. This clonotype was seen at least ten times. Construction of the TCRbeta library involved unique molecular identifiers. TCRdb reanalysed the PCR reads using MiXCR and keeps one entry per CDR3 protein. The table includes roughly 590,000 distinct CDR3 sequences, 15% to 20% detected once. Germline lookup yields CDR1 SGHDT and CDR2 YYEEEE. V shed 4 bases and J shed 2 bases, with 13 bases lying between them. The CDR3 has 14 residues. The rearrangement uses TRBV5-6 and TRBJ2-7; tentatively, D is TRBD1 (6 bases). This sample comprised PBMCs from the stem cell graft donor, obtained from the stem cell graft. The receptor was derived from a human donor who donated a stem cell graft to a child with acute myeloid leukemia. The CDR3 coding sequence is TGTGCCAGCAGCCCTTCACAGGGCACCTACGAGCAGTACGTC. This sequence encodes CASSPSQGTYEQYV.